This T cell receptor (beta chain) originates from a study of blood T cell repertoires in COVID-19. Study summary: There were acute and convalescent COVID-19 samples, and they came from the United States, Italy and Spain. T cells, B-cell-depleted T cells, or PBMCs provided the cDNA or gDNA that served as material.

Trimming removed 0 bases from V and 4 bases from J, with 16 bases in between. The germline gives CDR1 SGHDT, CDR2 YYEEEE. The CDR3 extends over 16 amino acids. In the original analysis: How many nucleated cells were present was estimated from reference gene primer amplification. TCRdb's table, derived via immunoSEQ multiplex PCR, lists solely in-frame clones and lacks some. From that table come the V and J calls and clone size; the DNA was used to work out D and trimming. The sample shows 140,000 to 150,000 clones, 60% to 85% of them seen only once. The chain couples TRBV5-6 to TRBJ1-1; D ambiguous. The sample was peripheral blood. The receptor comes from a man over 45 with acute or convalescent COVID-19. This CDR3 reads CASSLVSLGHSTEAFF. The DNA for the CDR3 is TGTGCCAGCAGCTTGGTCAGCCTGGGCCATAGCACTGAAGCTTTCTTT.